What follows are 21 T cell receptor beta chains derived from one specimen sequenced in a study of yellow fever vaccine responses in identical twins. TCRdb reanalysed the RT-PCR reads using MiXCR and keeps one entry per CDR3 protein. The sample records 3,000 to 3,500 distinct CDR3 sequences, more than 70% being singletons. The material sequenced was T cells from blood (PBMCs), unsorted or a sorted subset (not recorded which), taken before or after yellow fever vaccination (not recorded which). These receptors came from a young woman who received the yellow fever vaccine.

This clonotype was detected a few times. V gene TRBV12-3 or TRBV12-4 combines with J gene TRBJ2-7, with TRBD1 identical over 9 bases. The CDR3 totals 14 residues. The ends lost 5 bases at V and 4 bases at J; junction bases unmatched: 6. For the CDR3, the DNA is TGTGCCAGCAGTCCAACGACAGGGGGTTACGAGCAGTACTTC. Encoded protein: CASSPTTGGYEQYF.

Turning to this clonotype: A read error may produce the germline difference seen at one junction end. The rearrangement joins TRBV11-3 to TRBJ1-3; no definite D call. The germline CDR1 and CDR2 sequences are SGHNT and YENEEA. The CDR3 extends over 14 amino acids. In nucleotides, the CDR3 is TGTGCCGGCAGCTTAGTCGTCTCTGGAAACACCATATATTTT. It encodes CAGSLVVSGNTIYF.

The chain carries TRBV7-9 and TRBJ2-6; either TRBD1 or TRBD2 may fit D (5 bases each). Germline CDR1 is SEHNR and CDR2 is FQNEAQ (reference sequence). Trimming took off 5 bases at V and 2 bases at J, with 10 bases between the two ends. The CDR3 contains 15 residues. The CDR3 reads CASSQRGTGANVLTF. The DNA of the CDR3 is TGTGCCAGCAGCCAGAGGGGCACTGGGGCCAACGTCCTGACTTTC.

This chain links TRBV20-1 with TRBJ2-5; 8 nucleotides agree with TRBD1. Per germline, CDR1 DFQATT and CDR2 SNEGSKA (reference sequence). The CDR3 loop spans 14 amino acids. V shed 4 bases, J shed 4 bases, and the junction held 8 bases outside the gene matches. The CDR3 loop reads CSAKDGQGLETQYF. CDR3 sequence (DNA): TGCAGTGCTAAAGACGGACAGGGCCTAGAGACCCAGTACTTC.

V and J are TRBV3-1 and TRBJ2-3, with D hard to call. Germline assignment: CDR1 LGHDT and CDR2 YNNKEL (reference sequence). The CDR3 is made up of 14 amino acids. V gave up 5 bases and J gave up 4 bases, with 13 bases separating them. CDR3 bases: TGTGCCAGCAGCTATGACGCTAGACCAGATACGCAGTATTTT. This encodes CASSYDARPDTQYF.

The CDR3 nucleotides are TGTGCCAGCAGCTTGAAATTAGCGGGAGCCTCCTACAATGAGCAGTTCTTC. Residues: CASSLKLAGASYNEQFF. V gene TRBV5-4 combines with J gene TRBJ2-1, with 9 bases matching TRBD2. The germline gives CDR1 SGHNT, CDR2 YYREEE (reference sequence). The CDR3 sequence is 17 residues long. With V trimmed by 1 base and J by 0 bases, 5 bases remained unmatched.

The V gene is TRBV11-1, the J gene TRBJ2-1, with D hard to call. CDR1 SGHAT and CDR2 FQDESV come from the germline V gene (reference sequence). V lost 4 bases, J lost 7 bases, and 11 bases lay in between. The CDR3 sequence is 13 residues long. The CDR3 protein is CASSSAIWNEQFF. The DNA of the CDR3 is TGTGCCAGCAGCTCTGCGATTTGGAATGAGCAGTTCTTC.

The chain links TRBV29-1 to TRBJ2-1, with D perhaps matching TRBD2 (6 bases). This CDR3 is built from 15 residues. Germline loops: CDR1 SQVTM, CDR2 ANQGSEA. V lost 3 bases to trimming and J lost 4 bases, with 16 bases between them. The CDR3 bases are TGCAGCGTTGATACTAGCAGTAAACCGTACAATGAGCAGTTCTTC. It yields the protein CSVDTSSKPYNEQFF.

This rearrangement joins TRBV29-1 to TRBJ2-3; 7 positions match TRBD2. V trimming: 3 bases; J trimming: 1 base; junction bases outside the gene matches: 1. The CDR3 runs 13 residues. The germline gives CDR1 SQVTM, CDR2 ANQGSEA. CDR3 bases: TGCAGCGTTGACGCGGGGGGCACAGATACGCAGTATTTT. It codes for CSVDAGGTDTQYF.

The chain joins TRBV5-1 to TRBJ2-3; D possibly corresponds to TRBD1 (5 bases). V lost 0 bases to trimming and J lost 6 bases, with 14 bases between them. Germline V gene data show CDR1 as SGHRS and CDR2 as YFSETQ. The CDR3 spans 15 residues. The CDR3 loop is CASSLGGAEDDTQYF. CDR3 bases: TGCGCCAGCAGCTTGGGTGGGGCGGAAGATGATACGCAGTATTTT.

The V gene is TRBV2, the J gene TRBJ1-5; D is unresolved. The CDR3 length is 14 residues. Germline lookup yields CDR1 SNHLY and CDR2 FYNNEI. Trimming shortened V by 2 bases and J by 4 bases, and 9 bases separated the two germline ends. The CDR3 region is CASSELTGNQPQHF. The DNA of the CDR3 is TGTGCCAGCAGTGAACTGACGGGAAATCAGCCCCAGCATTTT.

CDR3 DNA sequence: TGTGCCAGCAGCTCCACCGGGACTAGCGGGGGGGGCACAGATACGCAGTATTTT. Its translation: CASSSTGTSGGGTDTQYF. V and J are TRBV11-1 and TRBJ2-3; 16 nucleotides align to TRBD2. The germline CDR1 and CDR2 sequences are SGHAT and FQDESV (reference sequence). This CDR3 contains 18 residues. Unmatched junction bases numbered 5, after V lost 4 bases and J lost 1 base.

The V and J genes are TRBV11-3 and TRBJ2-7; 8 nucleotides align to TRBD1. Germline V gene lookup returns CDR1 SGHNT and CDR2 YENEEA. Trimming cost V 5 bases and J 0 bases; bases outside gene matches: 6. The CDR3 is made up of 15 amino acids. The CDR3: CASSPGQGISYEQYF. CDR3 sequence (DNA): TGTGCCAGCAGCCCCGGACAGGGCATCTCCTACGAGCAGTACTTC.

This clonotype was detected only once. This chain uses TRBV29-1 with TRBJ1-3; D possibly corresponds to TRBD1 (6 bases). CDR3 size: 15 residues. V was pared by 7 bases and J by 3 bases, with 19 bases between. Germline CDR1 is SQVTM and CDR2 is ANQGSEA. CDR3 in amino acids: CSALNWGAHGNTIYF. CDR3 in DNA: TGCAGCGCCTTAAACTGGGGGGCGCATGGAAACACCATATATTTT.

This chain uses TRBV10-3 with TRBJ2-5; D call uncertain. The CDR3 has 15 residues. Germline CDR1 reads ENHRY; CDR2 reads SYGVKD. Trimming stripped 3 bases from V and 1 base from J, with 12 bases between. The CDR3 loop is CAISDEGWSQETQYF. The CDR3 DNA reads as TGTGCCATCAGTGATGAAGGTTGGAGCCAAGAGACCCAGTACTTC.

V usage is TRBV27 and J usage is TRBJ2-5, with TRBD2 matching 8 bases. Germline V gives CDR1 MNHEY, CDR2 SMNVEV (reference sequence). The CDR3 consists of 13 residues. V lost 3 bases to trimming and J lost 8 bases; unmatched junction nucleotides: 5. The CDR3 nucleotides are TGTGCCAGCAGTTTCCGGGGGGGAACTACCCAGTACTTC. This codes for CASSFRGGTTQYF.

The gene calls are TRBV20-1 and TRBJ1-4; D not certain. Germline-derived CDR1 and CDR2 are DFQATT and SNEGSKA (reference sequence). The CDR3 runs to 12 residues. In nucleotides, the CDR3 is TGCGGTGTGTTGCGCGAAGATGAAAAACTGTTTTTT. Translating gives CGVLREDEKLFF.

This sequence joins TRBV11-3 and TRBJ2-1, with a weak D call TRBD1 (5 bases). This CDR3 is 12 amino acids long. Germline V gene lookup returns CDR1 SGHNT and CDR2 YENEEA. The V end lost 5 bases, the J end lost 8 bases, and 10 bases lay between the germline ends. In DNA, the CDR3 is TGTGCCAGCAGCCCGCAGGGCTATGAGCAGTTCTTC. Amino acid sequence: CASSPQGYEQFF.

V gene TRBV11-1 combines with J gene TRBJ2-5; D call uncertain. CDR1 is SGHAT, CDR2 FQDESV, per germline (reference sequence). CDR3 length equals 13 residues. Trimming removed 1 base from V and 6 bases from J, with 9 bases in between. CDR3 residues: CASSLGQLKTQYF. CDR3 DNA sequence: TGTGCCAGCAGCTTAGGGCAGTTGAAGACCCAGTACTTC.

The J gene is TRBJ2-1, the V gene TRBV11-2, with TRBD2 matching over 8 bases. This CDR3 is 15 amino acids long. J lost 3 bases, V lost 8 bases, and 9 bases had no gene match. The germline CDR1 and CDR2 sequences are SGHAT and FQNNGV. The CDR3 DNA reads TGTGCCAGCGTTTTTGCGGGGGGCTTCTACAATGAGCAGTTCTTC. Amino acid sequence: CASVFAGGFYNEQFF.

The genes are TRBV2 and TRBJ2-7, with a tentative D call TRBD1 (7 bases). The germline V gene has CDR1 SNHLY and CDR2 FYNNEI. This CDR3 contains 13 residues. Trimming took 8 bases from V and 5 from J, leaving 16 bases between them. The CDR3 sequence: CASVPGQRDEQYF. The CDR3 DNA sequence: TGTGCCAGCGTACCGGGACAGCGGGACGAGCAGTACTTC. Based on the CDR3 plus reference TRBV2 and TRBJ2-7, the full variable domain is EPEVTQTPSHQVTQMGQEVILRCVPISNHLYFYWYRQILGQKVEFLVSFYNNEISEKSEIFDDQFSVERPDGSNFTLKIRSTKLEDSAMYFCASVPGQRDEQYFGPGTRLTVT.